This passage covers 32 T cell receptor beta chains from one sample sequenced in a study of high-grade serous ovarian cancer treatment subgroups. Tumor tissue was taken before any definitive surgery or chemotherapy was given. The table came from immunoSEQ multiplex PCR; TCRdb's copy has only in-frame clones and leaves some out. The table includes 3,200 or so clones, 70% to 85% detected once. Material for sequencing was tumor tissue. The receptors were gathered from a human donor with high-grade serous ovarian cancer.

The CDR3 protein is CASSPQTYNTEAFF. The CDR3 nucleotides read TGTGCCAGCAGCCCTCAGACATATAACACTGAAGCTTTCTTT. The chain is built from TRBV9 and TRBJ1-1; the D is unclear. V lost 4 bases and J 2 bases, leaving 12 bases between the germline ends. Germline V gene sequence: CDR1 SGDLS, CDR2 YYNGEE. The CDR3 covers 14 residues.

By its share, this clone is large. The junction departs from the called germline gene at one end, perhaps through a read error. V gene TRBV4-1 combines with J gene TRBJ1-4; no clear D. Germline CDR1 MGHRA, CDR2 YSYEKL. CDR3 length equals 13 residues. Here the CDR3 DNA reads TGCGCCAGCAGCCAAGATAGCGCAGGACCAGCGTGGTTT. Protein product: CASSQDSAGPAWF.

This chain connects TRBV4-2 to TRBJ2-7; possibly TRBD2 for D (5 bases). Germline CDR1 LGHNA, CDR2 YNFKEQ. The V end was cut by 4 bases, the J end by 3 bases, with 16 bases between. This CDR3 spans 15 amino acids. CDR3 sequence reads: CASSPGLGINYEQYF. For the CDR3, the DNA is TGTGCCAGCAGCCCTGGACTGGGAATTAACTACGAGCAGTACTTC.

This clone appeared a single time. The chain links TRBV19 to TRBJ2-3; 11 bases agree with TRBD2. The CDR3 runs 13 residues. The germline gives CDR1 LNHDA, CDR2 SQIVND (reference sequence). V lost 8 bases, J lost 5 bases, and 3 bases stayed unmatched. CDR3 in DNA: TGTGCCAGTTCTAGCGGGAGGTTAGATACGCAGTATTTT. Translated: CASSSGRLDTQYF.

The chain employs TRBV6-5 and TRBJ1-1; maybe TRBD1 (5 bases). CDR1 and CDR2 (germline): MNHEY, SVGAGI. The germline V and J ends were trimmed by 6 bases and 5 bases, with 13 bases remaining between them. The CDR3 consists of 13 residues. This CDR3 is CASSPRAGTEAFF. CDR3 bases: TGTGCCAGCAGCCCCAGGGCCGGGACTGAAGCTTTCTTT.

The chain couples TRBV4-1 to TRBJ1-5; D remains ambiguous. This CDR3 has 13 amino acids. Germline values: CDR1 MGHRA, CDR2 YSYEKL. The V and J ends lost 0 bases and 5 bases respectively, with 5 bases between them. The CDR3 region has the DNA TGCGCCAGCAGCCAAGAAGAGGATCAGCCCCAGCATTTT. It translates to CASSQEEDQPQHF.

The chain combines TRBV5-4 with TRBJ2-5; TRBD2 aligns across 8 bases. J lost 5 bases, V lost 0 bases, and 3 bases had no gene match. The CDR3 runs 14 residues. Germline values: CDR1 SGHNT, CDR2 YYREEE (reference sequence). Written as DNA, the CDR3 is TGTGCCAGCAGCTTGGGCAAGCGGGAGGAGACCCAGTACTTC. Protein sequence: CASSLGKREETQYF.

This clone was counted once. The rearrangement joins TRBV4-1 to TRBJ2-1; 9 bases are a match to TRBD2. This CDR3 is built from 16 residues. V shed 2 bases, J shed 8 bases, and the junction held 10 bases outside the gene matches. The germline gives CDR1 MGHRA, CDR2 YSYEKL. The CDR3 is CASSQTTASGVYEQFF. The DNA of the CDR3 is TGCGCCAGCAGCCAAACGACGGCTAGCGGGGTATATGAGCAGTTCTTC.

The gene calls are TRBV10-3 and TRBJ2-3; D gene unclear. Germline CDR1 ENHRY, CDR2 SYGVKD. This CDR3 comprises 14 residues. V lost 1 base to trimming and J lost 0 bases, with 5 bases between them. The CDR3 nucleotides read TGTGCCATCAGTGAGTTAGAAAGCACAGATACGCAGTATTTT. Translated, it gives CAISELESTDTQYF.

For this clone: Sequence at one end of the junction differs from germline and may be a read error. This sequence joins TRBV9 and TRBJ2-1, with 8 bases aligning to TRBD2. Germline lookup yields CDR1 SGDLS and CDR2 YYNGEE. The CDR3 runs to 15 residues. The chain's CDR3 is CASSVGTSSHNEQFF. The DNA for the CDR3 is TGTGCCAGCAGCGTAGGGACTAGCTCCCACAATGAGCAGTTCTTC.

The rearrangement uses TRBV13 and TRBJ2-1; 7 nucleotides agree with TRBD2. Germline trimming cut 1 base from V and 5 bases from J; bases unmatched to any gene: 2. Germline V gives CDR1 PRHDT, CDR2 FYEKMQ (reference sequence). There are 14 residues in the CDR3. The CDR3: CASSLVSGNNEQFF. Here the CDR3 DNA reads TGTGCCAGCAGCTTAGTAAGCGGGAACAATGAGCAGTTCTTC.

This rearrangement joins TRBV5-3 to TRBJ2-7; 7 positions match TRBD1. TRBV5-3 is identified as an open reading frame with a role that is uncertain. The ends lost 0 bases at V and 2 bases at J; junction bases unmatched: 8. The CDR3 spans 16 residues. The DNA of the CDR3 is TGTGCCAGAAGCTTGGAAAACGGGGACAGTCCCTACGAGCAGTACTTC. It specifies CARSLENGDSPYEQYF.

The table lists this clone with a few counts. The V call is TRBV18, the J call TRBJ1-6, with no clear D. This CDR3 has 14 amino acids. The germline V gene encodes CDR1 KGHSH and CDR2 LQKENI. Trimming shortened V by 6 bases and J by 6 bases, and 12 bases separated the two germline ends. The CDR3 region is CASSTEEGNSPLHF. The CDR3 region has the DNA TGTGCCAGCTCCACGGAGGAGGGTAATTCACCCCTCCACTTT.

V and J are TRBV15 and TRBJ2-5; no clear D gene. The germline gives CDR1 LNHNV, CDR2 YYDKDF (reference sequence). V was trimmed by 1 base and J by 2 bases, leaving 8 bases between them. This CDR3 is built from 14 residues. The CDR3 region is CATSRVSQQETQYF. In DNA form, the CDR3 reads TGTGCCACCAGCAGAGTGTCCCAACAAGAGACCCAGTACTTC.

This clone was seen only once. The genes are TRBV7-2 and TRBJ2-5, with TRBD1 identical over 9 bases. The DNA end lines up better with TRBJ2-7; the J call may be wrong. The V gene's germline CDR1 is SGHTA and CDR2 FQGNSA. The CDR3 runs to 13 residues. The CDR3 sequence: CASSFGTGLEQYF. In DNA form, the CDR3 reads TGTGCCAGCAGCTTTGGGACAGGGCTCGAGCAGTACTTC.

On this clone itself: This CDR3 is also generated by other DNA sequences in the sample. For the CDR3, the DNA is TGCGCCAGCAGTCAATCGACCAGGTACACTCGAGATTCACCCCTCCACTTT. Protein sequence: CASSQSTRYTRDSPLHF. J is TRBJ1-6 and V is TRBV23-1, with D uncertain. TRBV23-1 is an ORF; its function is uncertain. Trimming cost V 0 bases and J 8 bases, with 17 bases left between them. The CDR3 is made up of 17 amino acids.

This clone was seen a few times. This rearrangement joins TRBV10-3 to TRBJ2-2; TRBD1 aligns across 7 bases. This CDR3 is 17 amino acids long. Germline assignment: CDR1 ENHRY and CDR2 SYGVKD. V dropped 4 bases and J dropped 2; count of bases not matched to a gene: 10. In DNA form, the CDR3 reads TGTGCCATCAGTGCTCCCCCAGGGGGACCTAACACCGGGGAGCTGTTTTTT. Translated: CAISAPPGGPNTGELFF.

The chain uses TRBV28 and TRBJ2-7, with TRBD2 matching over 14 bases. Trimming at V came to 2 bases and at J to 5 bases, leaving 8 bases not matched to a gene. Germline CDR1 is MDHEN and CDR2 is SYDVKM. CDR3 length equals 17 residues. The CDR3 is CASSLGGTSGSGDEQYF. For the CDR3, the DNA is TGTGCCAGCAGTTTAGGTGGGACTAGCGGGAGCGGCGACGAGCAGTACTTC.

The rearrangement links TRBV6-6 to TRBJ2-7; D is perhaps TRBD1 (7 bases). V was pared by 0 bases and J by 5 bases, with 14 bases between. Germline lookup yields CDR1 MNHNY and CDR2 SVGAGI (reference sequence). The CDR3 has 15 residues. The CDR3 DNA is TGTGCCAGCAGTTACTCAGCAGGGGGGTCCCACGAGCAGTACTTC. It codes for CASSYSAGGSHEQYF.

This clone was seen more than once but under ten times. This chain uses TRBV2 with TRBJ2-7, with D hard to call. With 7 bases removed from V and 0 bases from J, the gap between germline ends came to 7 bases. The CDR3 has 12 residues. Germline V gives CDR1 SNHLY, CDR2 FYNNEI. CDR3 nucleotide sequence: TGTGCCAGCACAACAAGCTCCTACGAGCAGTACTTC. This codes for CASTTSSYEQYF.

CDR3 loop: CASSYIRDQPQHF. The CDR3 nucleotides read TGTGCCAGCAGTTACATTAGGGATCAGCCCCAGCATTTT. The chain uses TRBV6-5 and TRBJ1-5; D is undetermined. The V end lost 2 bases, the J end lost 5 bases, and 7 bases lay between the germline ends. CDR3 length: 13 amino acids. The germline V gene has CDR1 MNHEY and CDR2 SVGAGI.

This chain connects TRBV28 to TRBJ2-7; 9 bases map to TRBD2. Germline V lookup: CDR1 MDHEN, CDR2 SYDVKM. The V gene end was trimmed by 0 bases and the J gene end by 6 bases; junction bases not matched to a gene: 12. CDR3 size: 17 residues. CDR3 in amino acids: CASSLWTERGAISEQYF. The CDR3 region has the DNA TGTGCCAGCAGTTTATGGACAGAGCGGGGGGCGATTTCCGAGCAGTACTTC. Looking up the rest from reference TRBV28 and TRBJ2-7 gives the full variable domain: DVKVTQSSRYLVKRTGEKVFLECVQDMDHENMFWYRQDPGLGLRLIYFSYDVKMKEKGDIPEGYSVSREKKERFSLILESASTNQTSMYLCASSLWTERGAISEQYFGPGTRLTVT.

The chain employs TRBV21-1 and TRBJ2-2; TRBD1 reflects the table's D call only, with no check against the DNA. TRBV21-1 corresponds to a pseudogene. The CDR3 is 19 residues long. CDR3 sequence: CASSKTPDSGPSNTGELFF. The CDR3 nucleotides are TGTGCCAGCAGCAAAACTCCGGACAGCGGACCTTCGAACACCGGGGAGCTGTTTTTT.

J is TRBJ2-1 and V is TRBV5-1, with D tentatively TRBD1 (6 bases). CDR1 and CDR2 (germline): SGHRS, YFSETQ. This CDR3 contains 14 residues. The germline V and J ends were trimmed by 0 bases and 4 bases, with 8 bases remaining between them. CDR3 sequence: CASSLDREYNEQFF. DNA of the CDR3: TGCGCCAGCAGCTTGGACAGGGAGTACAATGAGCAGTTCTTC.

A note on this clone: One junction end disagrees with the germline gene, perhaps due to a read error. V and J are TRBV28 and TRBJ1-4; unclear D gene. This CDR3 is built from 13 residues. Germline V gives CDR1 MDHEN, CDR2 SYDVKM. The CDR3 loop is CASRYSLNEKLFF. CDR3 nucleotide sequence: TGTGCCAGTCGGTACAGCCTTAATGAGAAACTGTTTTTT.

The rearrangement joins TRBV19 to TRBJ2-7; TRBD1 agrees at 7 bases. Per the germline V gene, CDR1 is LNHDA and CDR2 is SQIVND (reference sequence). V dropped 5 bases and J dropped 0; count of bases not matched to a gene: 1. This CDR3 region has 13 residues. CDR3 nucleotides: TGTGCCAGTAGTGGGGACAGCTCCTACGAGCAGTACTTC. It translates to CASSGDSSYEQYF. Supplemented by reference TRBV19 and TRBJ2-7, the full variable domain reads DGGITQSPKYLFRKEGQNVTLSCEQNLNHDAMYWYRQDPGQGLRLIYYSQIVNDFQKGDIAEGYSVSREKKESFPLTVTSAQKNPTAFYLCASSGDSSYEQYFGPGTRLTVT.

This sequence joins TRBV27 and TRBJ1-6; maybe TRBD1 (6 bases). Germline V gives CDR1 MNHEY, CDR2 SMNVEV (reference sequence). Trimming removed 4 bases from V and 0 bases from J, with 16 bases in between. This CDR3 has 18 residues. CDR3 coding DNA: TGTGCCAGCAGTTCCCTGACAGGTCCCAGCTCCTATAATTCACCCCTCCACTTT. Residues: CASSSLTGPSSYNSPLHF.

The gene calls are TRBV7-2 and TRBJ2-3; D is unclear. V lost 6 bases, J lost 1 base, and 20 bases lay in between. The CDR3 loop spans 17 amino acids. From germline, CDR1 is SGHTA and CDR2 FQGNSA. The chain's CDR3 is CASSLNEAVAGTDTQYF. The CDR3 nucleotides are TGTGCCAGCAGTTTAAATGAAGCAGTCGCGGGCACAGATACGCAGTATTTT.

Worth noting for this clone: Other DNA sequences in the same sample also yield this CDR3. V usage is TRBV9 and J usage is TRBJ2-7; D remains unclear. The CDR3 covers 12 residues. Germline lookup yields CDR1 SGDLS and CDR2 YYNGEE. Trimming removed 3 bases from V and 3 bases from J, with 7 bases in between. The CDR3 coding sequence is TGTGCCAGCAGCGGGGAAGGCTACGAGCAGTACTTC. Protein sequence: CASSGEGYEQYF.

As to this clone: The same CDR3 also results from other DNA sequences found in this sample. CDR3 DNA: TGCGCCAGCAGCCTCATTAAATCCGGCAGTTTAGCCAAAAACATTCAGTACTTC. Protein: CASSLIKSGSLAKNIQYF. The rearrangement links TRBV4-1 to TRBJ2-4; no reliable D call. V gave up 4 bases and J gave up 0 bases, with 19 bases separating them. Germline CDR1 is MGHRA and CDR2 is YSYEKL. This CDR3 region has 18 residues.

The chain employs TRBV7-9 and TRBJ2-1; possible D gene TRBD2, 7 bases. In germline, CDR1 is SEHNR, CDR2 FQNEAQ (reference sequence). Trimming stripped 4 bases from V and 9 bases from J, with 16 bases between. The CDR3 spans 14 residues. As DNA, the CDR3 is TGTGCCAGCAGCTGGGGGGGCTCTGTAGTTGAGCAGTTCTTC. Translated, it gives CASSWGGSVVEQFF.

This chain joins TRBV6-1 and TRBJ1-3, with D unresolved. This CDR3 contains 15 residues. Germline assignment: CDR1 MNHNS and CDR2 SASEGT. The germline V and J ends were trimmed by 1 base and 3 bases, with 10 bases remaining between them. In DNA form, the CDR3 reads TGTGCCAGCAGTGAAGTGGGAGGAAGTGGAAACACCATATATTTT. Translated: CASSEVGGSGNTIYF.